This T cell receptor beta chain is drawn from a study of shared clonotypes between healthy human individuals. About the study: A couple of women and a few men aged 18 to 49 served as donors. Each donor's CD4 naive and CD4 memory cells filled three plates apiece, CD8 naive two, and CD8 memory one. The study, taken as a whole, reports: It was the non-shared clonotypes that had lower generation probabilities than clonotypes shared by all four donors.

Concerning this clone itself: Its antigen is unknown.

Only Caucasian adults living in Nashville, Tennessee served as donors. Sequencing used immunoSEQ multiplex PCR; TCRdb keeps in-frame clones, though not all of them. The sample consists of roughly 2.5 million clones, more than 80% of them appearing once. The sequenced sample was naive CD4+ T cells sorted from blood. Subset reported: CD45RA+ positively selected. The clonotype comes from a man aged 18 to 30 in good health.

The CDR3, as DNA: TGTGCCAGCAGCAAAGCACGTGGTACACATAACACTAACTATGGCTACACCTTC. As protein: CASSKARGTHNTNYGYTF. This sequence joins TRBV21-1 and TRBJ1-2; TRBD1, the table's D call, was not compared with the DNA. TRBV21-1 is marked as a pseudogene. This CDR3 is 18 amino acids long.